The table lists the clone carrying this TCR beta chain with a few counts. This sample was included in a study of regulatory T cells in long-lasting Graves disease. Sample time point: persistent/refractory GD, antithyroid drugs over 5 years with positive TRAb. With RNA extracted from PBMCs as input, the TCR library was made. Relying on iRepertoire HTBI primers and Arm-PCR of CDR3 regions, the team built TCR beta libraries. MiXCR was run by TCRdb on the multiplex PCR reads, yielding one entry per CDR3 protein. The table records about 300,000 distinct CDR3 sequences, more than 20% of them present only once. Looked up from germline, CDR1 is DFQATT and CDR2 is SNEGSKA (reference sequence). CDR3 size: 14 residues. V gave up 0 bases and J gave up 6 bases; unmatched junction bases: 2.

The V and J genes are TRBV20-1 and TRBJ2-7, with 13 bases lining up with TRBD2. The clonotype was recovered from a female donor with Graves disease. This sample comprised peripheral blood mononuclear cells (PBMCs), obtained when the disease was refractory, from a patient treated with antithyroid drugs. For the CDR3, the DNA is TGCAGTGCTAGAGATGGACTAGCGGGAGTCGAGCAGTACTTC. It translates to CSARDGLAGVEQYF.